This TCR beta chain was identified during a study of blood T cell repertoires in COVID-19. Study summary: Collection of acute and convalescent COVID-19 samples took place in the United States, Italy and Spain. Sample material is recorded as cDNA or gDNA derived from T cells, B-cell-depleted T cells, or PBMCs.

Original handling: Nucleated cell counts were estimated from reference gene primer amplification. Data came from immunoSEQ multiplex PCR; TCRdb stores just in-frame clones and leaves some out. That table is the source of V, J and clone size, and D and trimming were worked out from the DNA. In the table there are 250,000 to 300,000 clones, 85% to 90% of which are singletons. Patients in Seattle were enrolled during active infection, then followed longitudinally. The V gene's germline CDR1 is MNHEY and CDR2 SVGAGI. The CDR3 runs 16 residues. Trimming stripped 4 bases from V and 1 base from J, with 16 bases between.

V usage is TRBV6-5 and J usage is TRBJ1-2; no firm D call. Sample: peripheral blood. The clonotype was recovered from a woman between 25 and 40 years old with COVID-19, enrolled during active disease. CDR3 nucleotides: TGTGCCAGCAGTTCCAGTGGAGGGAGCTATAACTATGGCTACACCTTC. Translation: CASSSSGGSYNYGYTF.